This T cell receptor beta chain came from a study of cytomegalovirus exposure and HLA in healthy donors. Whole-study context: From donors who were HLA-typed, an early data release held 75 million to 85 million unique TCRs.

The PCR contained 60 Vbeta and 13 Jbeta primers. TCRdb keeps only in-frame clones here, not all; method: immunoSEQ multiplex PCR. The data hold about 120,000 clones, with 75% observed a single time. In germline, CDR1 is SGDLS, CDR2 YYNGEE. V lost 2 bases and J 8 bases, leaving 13 bases between the germline ends. The CDR3 length is 13 residues. With regard to this clone: As yet, its antigen is unknown.

Study-level results: When the data were analyzed later, several of the most significant clusters appeared to be linked to common viral pathogens.

Sequenced material: PBMCs. The chain couples TRBV9 to TRBJ1-2; D remains unclear. This sequence was found in a woman aged 35 to 49 in good health and CMV-seropositive. DNA of the CDR3: TGTGCCAGCAGCGTGGACCAACGGGGAGGCTACACCTTC. Amino acid sequence: CASSVDQRGGYTF.